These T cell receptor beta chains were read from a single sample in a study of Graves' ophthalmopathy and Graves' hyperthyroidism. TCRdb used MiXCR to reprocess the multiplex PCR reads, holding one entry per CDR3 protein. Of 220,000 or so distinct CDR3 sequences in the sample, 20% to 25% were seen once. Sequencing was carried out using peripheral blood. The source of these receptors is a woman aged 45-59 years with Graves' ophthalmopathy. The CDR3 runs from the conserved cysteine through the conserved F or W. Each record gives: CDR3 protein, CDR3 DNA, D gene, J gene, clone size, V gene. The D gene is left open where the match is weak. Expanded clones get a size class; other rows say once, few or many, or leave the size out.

CASSYSSAPAQETQYF TGTGCCAGCAGTTACTCTAGCGCGCCCGCCCAAGAGACCCAGTACTTC - TRBJ2-5 many TRBV6-5
CASSLGSPKWEQYF TGTGCCAGCAGTTTGGGCAGCCCTAAGTGGGAGCAGTACTTC - TRBJ2-7 many TRBV12-3/TRBV12-4
CASFKSREAFF TGTGCCAGCTTCAAGTCGCGGGAAGCTTTCTTT - TRBJ1-1 many TRBV2
CASSQDGSGVETQYF TGTGCCAGCAGCCAAGACGGGTCTGGGGTCGAGACCCAGTACTTC - TRBJ2-5 many TRBV11-3
CASNPTSNTEAFF TGTGCCAGCAACCCTACCTCGAACACTGAAGCTTTCTTT - TRBJ1-1 - TRBV2
CASSLGGKGGQETQYF TGTGCCAGCAGCTTGGGAGGGAAGGGTGGGCAAGAGACCCAGTACTTC TRBD2 TRBJ2-5 few TRBV7-6
CASSIGLFMNTEAFF TGTGCCAGTAGTATAGGACTTTTTATGAACACTGAAGCTTTCTTT - TRBJ1-1 many TRBV19
CASSRRTTFGRETQYF TGTGCCAGCAGTCGCCGGACTACTTTCGGGCGGGAGACCCAGTACTTC - TRBJ2-5 many TRBV6-5
CASSLQGATLDEQYF TGTGCCAGCAGTTTACAGGGGGCAACTTTAGACGAGCAGTACTTC TRBD1 TRBJ2-7 - TRBV6-5
CASSLSPAGRINNSPLHF TGTGCCAGCAGTTTATCCCCCGCGGGACGGATAAATAATTCACCCCTCCACTTT - TRBJ1-6 many TRBV28
CASSNRQGQSNQPQHF TGTGCCAGTAGTAACCGACAGGGACAAAGCAATCAGCCCCAGCATTTT TRBD1 TRBJ1-5 few TRBV19
CASSLGHDTDTQYF TGCGCCAGCAGCTTGGGGCACGACACAGATACGCAGTATTTT - TRBJ2-3 few TRBV5-1
CASTLGVGGNQPQLF TGTGCCAGCACCCTGGGGGTCGGTGGCAATCAGCCCCAGCTTTTT - TRBJ1-5 - TRBV12-3/TRBV12-4
CASSPPQGQAKAYEQYF TGTGCCAGCAGCCCGCCCCAGGGACAGGCGAAAGCTTACGAGCAGTACTTC TRBD1 TRBJ2-7 many TRBV6-2/TRBV6-3
CASSELVGYGYTF TGTGCCAGCAGTGAATTGGTAGGGTATGGCTACACCTTC - TRBJ1-2 - TRBV6-1
CASSPRRADSGNTIYF TGTGCCAGCAGTCCTCGACGGGCCGACTCTGGAAACACCATATATTTT - TRBJ1-3 many TRBV28
CASSQEAYQETQYF TGCGCCAGCAGCCAAGAAGCATACCAAGAGACCCAGTACTTC - TRBJ2-5 many TRBV4-1
CASSESSGRSHEQYF TGTGCCAGCAGTGAAAGTAGCGGGAGGTCCCACGAGCAGTACTTC TRBD2 TRBJ2-7 - TRBV2
CASSYHRTGYSGNTIYF TGTGCCAGCAGTTACCACCGGACAGGATACTCTGGAAACACCATATATTTT TRBD1 TRBJ1-3 - TRBV6-5
CASRTRGTGELFF TGTGCCAGCAGGACACGGGGCACCGGGGAGCTGTTTTTT - TRBJ2-2 few TRBV6-5
CARTKQPQHF TGTGCCAGGACAAAACAGCCCCAGCATTTT - TRBJ1-5 many TRBV7-3
CSVRTSGGNTIYF TGCAGCGTACGGACCTCTGGAGGCAACACCATATATTTT - TRBJ1-3 many TRBV29-1
CASSYLGLAGVEQYF TGTGCCAGCAGTTACCTAGGACTAGCGGGAGTCGAGCAGTACTTC TRBD2 TRBJ2-7 - TRBV6-5
CSALWGQAFF TGCAGCGCCCTATGGGGGCAAGCTTTCTTT - TRBJ1-1 many TRBV29-1
CASSTGPRAPEAFF TGTGCCAGCAGCACCGGGCCTCGAGCCCCTGAAGCTTTCTTT - TRBJ1-1 few TRBV5-4
CASSVGGDGTGELFF TGTGCCAGCAGCGTAGGAGGGGACGGGACCGGGGAGCTGTTTTTT - TRBJ2-2 many TRBV9
CSAREERQGVNNSPLHF TGCAGTGCTAGAGAGGAGAGACAGGGGGTAAATAATTCACCCCTCCACTTT TRBD1 TRBJ1-6 - TRBV20-1
CASHLGQGYDEQYF TGCGCCAGCCACTTAGGGCAGGGGTACGACGAGCAGTACTTC - TRBJ2-7 many TRBV5-1
CAWSRQGSYGYTF TGTGCCTGGAGCCGACAGGGGTCCTATGGCTACACCTTC TRBD1 TRBJ1-2 - TRBV30
CASSESKSVAAFF TGCGCCAGCAGTGAGTCGAAATCCGTGGCAGCTTTCTTT - TRBJ1-1 many TRBV10-2
CASSLHGGREETQYF TGTGCCAGCAGCTTACACGGCGGGAGGGAGGAGACCCAGTACTTC TRBD2 TRBJ2-5 many TRBV7-3
CSARWSGGRETQYF TGCAGTGCTAGATGGTCAGGGGGCCGAGAGACCCAGTACTTC TRBD1 TRBJ2-5 few TRBV20-1
CASRGHLDYNSPLHF TGTGCCAGCAGGGGACATCTAGATTATAATTCACCCCTCCACTTT - TRBJ1-6 many TRBV25-1
CASSSGQRALQETQYF TGTGCCAGCAGTTCGGGACAGAGAGCTCTCCAAGAGACCCAGTACTTC TRBD1 TRBJ2-5 many TRBV28
CASSLDLYTGELFF TGTGCCAGCAGTTTAGATCTGTACACCGGGGAGCTGTTTTTT - TRBJ2-2 many TRBV12-3/TRBV12-4
CASSPPPGAYEQYF TGTGCCAGCAGTCCCCCCCCGGGTGCCTACGAGCAGTACTTC - TRBJ2-7 many TRBV28
CASTRQAGGPYEQYF TGTGCCAGCACCCGACAGGCGGGAGGACCCTACGAGCAGTACTTC TRBD2 TRBJ2-7 many TRBV6-2/TRBV6-3
CSARVQATYEQYF TGCAGTGCTAGAGTCCAGGCCACCTACGAGCAGTACTTC - TRBJ2-7 many TRBV20-1
CSARLQLTNTGELFF TGCAGTGCTCGACTACAGCTAACGAACACCGGGGAGCTGTTTTTT - TRBJ2-2 many TRBV20-1
CSVAGTSGSGNTIYF TGCAGCGTAGCCGGGACATCGGGCTCTGGAAACACCATATATTTT - TRBJ1-3 - TRBV29-1
CASSLYRGSYEQYF TGTGCCAGCAGCTTATATCGGGGATCCTACGAGCAGTACTTC - TRBJ2-7 many TRBV13
CASSLGPRGGTQYF TGTGCCAGCAGCTTGGGACCCCGAGGGGGGACCCAGTACTTC - TRBJ2-5 - TRBV5-4
CASSPQGPETQYF TGTGCCAGCAGCCCGCAGGGCCCAGAGACCCAGTACTTC - TRBJ2-5 many TRBV7-9
CASSLSASGANVLTF TGTGCCAGCAGTTTATCGGCCTCTGGGGCCAACGTCCTGACTTTC - TRBJ2-6 few TRBV28
CASSEALKWEQYF TGTGCCAGCAGTGAAGCGCTTAAATGGGAGCAGTACTTC - TRBJ2-7 - TRBV6-1
CASSTRVRANTEAFF TGTGCCAGCAGTACGCGAGTCCGGGCCAACACTGAAGCTTTCTTT - TRBJ1-1 - TRBV6-2/TRBV6-3
CASTLAPGYEQYF TGTGCCAGCACCCTTGCACCCGGCTACGAGCAGTACTTC - TRBJ2-7 many TRBV6-1
CATSRRTGNYEQYF TGTGCCACCAGCAGAAGGACAGGGAACTACGAGCAGTACTTC TRBD1 TRBJ2-7 many TRBV15
CASGLNLSTEAFF TGTGCTAGTGGTTTGAATCTGAGCACTGAAGCTTTCTTT - TRBJ1-1 many TRBV12-5
CASSSIRTGGTGNTIYF TGTGCCAGTAGTTCGATACGGACAGGGGGGACTGGAAACACCATATATTTT TRBD1 TRBJ1-3 many TRBV19
CASSLDLRVGLNYGYTF TGTGCCAGCAGTTTAGATTTAAGGGTCGGACTTAACTATGGCTACACCTTC - TRBJ1-2 - TRBV27
CATSDGTGGYGYTF TGTGCCACCAGTGATGGGACAGGTGGCTATGGCTACACCTTC TRBD1 TRBJ1-2 many TRBV24-1